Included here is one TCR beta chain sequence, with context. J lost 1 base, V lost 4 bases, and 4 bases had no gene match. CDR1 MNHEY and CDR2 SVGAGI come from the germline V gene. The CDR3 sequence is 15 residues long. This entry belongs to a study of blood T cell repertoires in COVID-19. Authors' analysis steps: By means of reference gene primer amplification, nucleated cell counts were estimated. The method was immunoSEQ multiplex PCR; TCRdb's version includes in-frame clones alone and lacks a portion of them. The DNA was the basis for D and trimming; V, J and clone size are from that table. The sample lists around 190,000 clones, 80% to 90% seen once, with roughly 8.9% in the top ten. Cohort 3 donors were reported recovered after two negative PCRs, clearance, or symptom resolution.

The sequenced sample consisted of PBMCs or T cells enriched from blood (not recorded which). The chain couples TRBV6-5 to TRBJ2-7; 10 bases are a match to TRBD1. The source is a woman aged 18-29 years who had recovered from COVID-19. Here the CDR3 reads CASSWGTGASYEQYF. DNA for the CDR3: TGTGCCAGCAGTTGGGGGACAGGGGCGTCCTACGAGCAGTACTTC.